Listed below are T cell receptor beta chains from one sample, sequenced in a study of T cells in Graves' hyperthyroidism and ophthalmopathy. TCRdb analysed the multiplex PCR reads with MiXCR anew, one entry per CDR3 protein. The sample has about 300,000 distinct CDR3 sequences; around 19% are singletons. Material for sequencing was blood. All receptors come from a middle-aged man with Graves' ophthalmopathy. The CDR3 runs from the conserved cysteine through the conserved F or W. Each record gives: J gene, clone size, V gene, D gene, CDR3 DNA, CDR3 protein. A D gene is named only where the DNA matches it firmly. Clone size is not always given. Where it is, it says once, few, many or a class for expanded clones.

TRBJ2-1 many TRBV5-5 NA TGTGCCAGCAGCCGGGACGGATACAATGAGCAGTTCTTC CASSRDGYNEQFF
TRBJ1-5 few TRBV20-1 NA TGCAGTGGAAAAAGGGTAGTTGCTAGGAATCAGCCCCAGCATTTT CSGKRVVARNQPQHF
TRBJ2-5 many TRBV18 NA TGTGCCAGCTCACCCCCTACTAGGTGGGAGACCCAGTACTTC CASSPPTRWETQYF
TRBJ2-3 few TRBV19 NA TGTGCCAGTAGTATAGGGAACGGGGCGGCTGATACGCAGTATTTT CASSIGNGAADTQYF
TRBJ2-1 NA TRBV19 NA TGTGCCAGTAGTATAGGAGCGGGTTCCTCCTACAATGAGCAGTTCTTC CASSIGAGSSYNEQFF
TRBJ1-1 many TRBV18 NA TGTGCCAGCTCGGTAACCGAGAACACTGAAGCTTTCTTT CASSVTENTEAFF
TRBJ1-6 many TRBV12-3/TRBV12-4 NA TGTGCCAGCAGTTCACTGGGTTCACCCCTCCACTTT CASSSLGSPLHF
TRBJ1-1 many TRBV5-1 NA TGCGCCAGCAAGGGCGAGGGATTGACTGAAGCTTTCTTT CASKGEGLTEAFF
TRBJ2-2 few TRBV3-1 NA TGTGCCAGCAGCCAAGATATGACTCCCGGGGAGCTGTTTTTT CASSQDMTPGELFF
TRBJ1-2 few TRBV27 NA TGTGCCAGCAGTTTTGTACAGGGATATGGCTACACCTTC CASSFVQGYGYTF
TRBJ2-5 many TRBV7-3 TRBD1 TGTGCCAGCAGCCCCAGGGACAGGGGGATGGAGACCCAGTACTTC CASSPRDRGMETQYF